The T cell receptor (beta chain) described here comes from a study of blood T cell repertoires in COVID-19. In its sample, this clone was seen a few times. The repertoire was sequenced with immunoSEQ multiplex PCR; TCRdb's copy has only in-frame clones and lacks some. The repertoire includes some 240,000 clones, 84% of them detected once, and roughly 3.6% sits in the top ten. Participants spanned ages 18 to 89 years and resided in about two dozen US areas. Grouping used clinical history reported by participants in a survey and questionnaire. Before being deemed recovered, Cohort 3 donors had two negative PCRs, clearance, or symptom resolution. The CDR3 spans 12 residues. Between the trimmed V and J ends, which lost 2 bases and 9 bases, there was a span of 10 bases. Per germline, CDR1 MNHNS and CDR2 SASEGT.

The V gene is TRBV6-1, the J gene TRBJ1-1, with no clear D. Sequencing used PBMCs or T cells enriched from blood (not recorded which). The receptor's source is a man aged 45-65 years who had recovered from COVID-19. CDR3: CASSEREGKAFF. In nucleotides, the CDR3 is TGTGCCAGCAGTGAAAGAGAGGGAAAAGCTTTCTTT.